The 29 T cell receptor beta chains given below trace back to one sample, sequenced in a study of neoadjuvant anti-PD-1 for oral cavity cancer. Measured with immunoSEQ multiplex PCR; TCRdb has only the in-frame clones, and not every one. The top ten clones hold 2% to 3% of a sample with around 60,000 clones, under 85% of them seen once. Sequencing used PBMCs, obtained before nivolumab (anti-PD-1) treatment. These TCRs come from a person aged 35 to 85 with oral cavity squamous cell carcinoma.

CDR3 residues: CASKGGTQGEQYF. The CDR3 coding sequence is TGTGCCAGCAAGGGGGGGACGCAAGGCGAGCAGTACTTC. The chain combines TRBV2 with TRBJ2-7; TRBD2 might be the D (7 bases). The V and J ends lost 7 bases and 6 bases respectively, with 16 bases between them. The CDR3 loop spans 13 amino acids. In germline, CDR1 is SNHLY, CDR2 FYNNEI.

CDR3 region: CASSQDLPGGNTIYF. The CDR3 DNA reads TGTGCCAGCAGCCAAGATCTCCCAGGAGGAAACACCATATATTTT. The rearrangement uses TRBV14 and TRBJ1-3, with D hard to call. The CDR3 length is 15 residues. Trimming took 0 bases from V and 4 from J, leaving 10 bases between them. Germline V gene sequence: CDR1 SGHDN, CDR2 FVKESK.

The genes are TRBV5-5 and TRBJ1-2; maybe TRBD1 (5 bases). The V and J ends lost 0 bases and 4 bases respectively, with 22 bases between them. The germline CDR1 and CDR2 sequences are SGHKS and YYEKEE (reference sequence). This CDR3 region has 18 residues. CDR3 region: CASSLVGTPSLDIYGYTF. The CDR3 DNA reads TGTGCCAGCAGCTTGGTGGGGACCCCCTCCCTAGATATCTATGGCTACACCTTC.

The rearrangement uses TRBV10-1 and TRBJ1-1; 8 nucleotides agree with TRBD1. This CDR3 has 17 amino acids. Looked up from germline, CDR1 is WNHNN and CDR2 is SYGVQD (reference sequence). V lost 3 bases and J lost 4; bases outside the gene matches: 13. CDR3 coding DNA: TGCGCCAGCAGTGACCGAATCCGGGACAGGCCGCTCACTGAAGCTTTCTTT. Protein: CASSDRIRDRPLTEAFF.

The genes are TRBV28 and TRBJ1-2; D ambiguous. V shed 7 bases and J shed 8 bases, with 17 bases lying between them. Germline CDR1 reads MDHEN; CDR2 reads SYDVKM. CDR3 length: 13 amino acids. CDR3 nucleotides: TGTGCCAGCACAAGAAAGGGCCTGGGGGGCTACACCTTC. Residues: CASTRKGLGGYTF.

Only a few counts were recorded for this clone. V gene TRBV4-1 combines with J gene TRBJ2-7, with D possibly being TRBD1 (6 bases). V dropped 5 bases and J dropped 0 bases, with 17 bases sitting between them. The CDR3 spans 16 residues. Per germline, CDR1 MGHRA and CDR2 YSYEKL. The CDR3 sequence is CASSSSGSGVSYEQYF. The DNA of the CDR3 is TGCGCCAGCAGCTCATCAGGGTCAGGGGTCTCCTACGAGCAGTACTTC.

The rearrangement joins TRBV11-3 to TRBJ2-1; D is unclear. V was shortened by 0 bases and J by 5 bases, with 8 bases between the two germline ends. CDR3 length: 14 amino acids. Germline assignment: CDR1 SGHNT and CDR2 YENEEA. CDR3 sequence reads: CASSLEGRHNEQFF. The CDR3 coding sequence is TGTGCCAGCAGCTTAGAAGGGCGGCACAATGAGCAGTTCTTC.

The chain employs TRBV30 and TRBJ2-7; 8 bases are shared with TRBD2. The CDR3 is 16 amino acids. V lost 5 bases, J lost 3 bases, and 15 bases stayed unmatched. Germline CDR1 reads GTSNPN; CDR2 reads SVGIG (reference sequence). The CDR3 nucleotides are TGTGCCTGGTCGGTCCCCCCGGGGAGCGGGAGCTACGAGCAGTACTTC. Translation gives CAWSVPPGSGSYEQYF.

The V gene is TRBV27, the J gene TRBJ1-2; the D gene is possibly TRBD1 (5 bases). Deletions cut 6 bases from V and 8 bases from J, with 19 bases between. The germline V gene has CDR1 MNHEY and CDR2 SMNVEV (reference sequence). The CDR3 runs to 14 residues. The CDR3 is CASRDRGTMGGYTF. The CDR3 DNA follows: TGTGCCAGCAGAGACCGGGGGACTATGGGGGGCTACACCTTC.

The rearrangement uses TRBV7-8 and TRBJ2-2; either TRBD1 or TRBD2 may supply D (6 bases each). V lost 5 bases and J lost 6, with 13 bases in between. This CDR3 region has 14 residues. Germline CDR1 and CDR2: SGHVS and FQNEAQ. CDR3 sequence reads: CASSHVGGSGELFF. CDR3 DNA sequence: TGTGCCAGCAGCCACGTGGGGGGCTCCGGGGAGCTGTTTTTT.

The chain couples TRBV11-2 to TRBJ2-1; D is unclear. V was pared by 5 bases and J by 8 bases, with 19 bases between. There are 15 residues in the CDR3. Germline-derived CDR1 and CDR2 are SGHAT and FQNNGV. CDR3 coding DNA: TGTGCCAGCAGCCGTAGTAGCACGGGTCTCGATGAGCAGTTCTTC. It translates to CASSRSSTGLDEQFF.

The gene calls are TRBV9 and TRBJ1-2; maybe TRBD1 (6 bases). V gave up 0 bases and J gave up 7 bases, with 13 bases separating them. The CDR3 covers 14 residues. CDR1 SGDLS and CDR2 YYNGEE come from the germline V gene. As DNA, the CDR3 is TGTGCCAGCAGCGTAGGTGAGGGGGAAGCTGGCTACACCTTC. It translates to CASSVGEGEAGYTF.

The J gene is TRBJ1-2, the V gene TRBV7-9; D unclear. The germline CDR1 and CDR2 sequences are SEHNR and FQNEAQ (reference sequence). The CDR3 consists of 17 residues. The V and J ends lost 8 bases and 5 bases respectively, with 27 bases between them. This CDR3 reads CASLHIKLDGGVYGYTF. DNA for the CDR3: TGTGCCAGCCTTCATATCAAGCTGGATGGTGGTGTGTATGGCTACACCTTC.

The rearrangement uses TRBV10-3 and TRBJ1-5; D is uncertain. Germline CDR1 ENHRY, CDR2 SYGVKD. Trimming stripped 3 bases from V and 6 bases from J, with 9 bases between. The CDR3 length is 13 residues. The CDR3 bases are TGTGCCATCAGTGATGCTACTTCTCAGCCCCAGCATTTT. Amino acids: CAISDATSQPQHF.

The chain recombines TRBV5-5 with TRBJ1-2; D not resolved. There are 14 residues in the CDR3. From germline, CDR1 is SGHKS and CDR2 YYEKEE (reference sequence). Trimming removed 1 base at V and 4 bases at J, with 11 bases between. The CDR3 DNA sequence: TGTGCCAGCAGCTTGCCGACACACCTCTATGGCTACACCTTC. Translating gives CASSLPTHLYGYTF.

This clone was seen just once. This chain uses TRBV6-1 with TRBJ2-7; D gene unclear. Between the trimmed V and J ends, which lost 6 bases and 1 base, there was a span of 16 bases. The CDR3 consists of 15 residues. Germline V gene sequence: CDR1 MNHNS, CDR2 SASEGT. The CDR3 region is CASSVTPLESYEQYF. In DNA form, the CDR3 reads TGTGCCAGCAGCGTGACGCCTTTAGAATCCTACGAGCAGTACTTC.

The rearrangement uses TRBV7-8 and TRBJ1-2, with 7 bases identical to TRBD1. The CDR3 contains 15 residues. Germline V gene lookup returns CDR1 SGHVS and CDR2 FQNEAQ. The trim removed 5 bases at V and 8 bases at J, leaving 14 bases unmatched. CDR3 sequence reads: CASSLYDREEGGYTF. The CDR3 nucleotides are TGTGCCAGCAGCCTATACGACAGGGAGGAGGGAGGCTACACCTTC. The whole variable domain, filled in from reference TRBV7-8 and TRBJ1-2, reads GAGVSQSPRYKVAKRGQDVALRCDPISGHVSLFWYQQALGQGPEFLTYFQNEAQLDKSGLPSDRFFAERPEGSVSTLKIQRTQQEDSAVYLCASSLYDREEGGYTFGSGTRLTVV.

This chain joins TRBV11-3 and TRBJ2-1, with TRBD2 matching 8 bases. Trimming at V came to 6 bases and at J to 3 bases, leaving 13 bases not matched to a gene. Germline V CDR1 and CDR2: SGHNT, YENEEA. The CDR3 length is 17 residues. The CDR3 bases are TGTGCCAGCAGTCTGGGGACTAGGGGGGGGAGCTACAATGAGCAGTTCTTC. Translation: CASSLGTRGGSYNEQFF.

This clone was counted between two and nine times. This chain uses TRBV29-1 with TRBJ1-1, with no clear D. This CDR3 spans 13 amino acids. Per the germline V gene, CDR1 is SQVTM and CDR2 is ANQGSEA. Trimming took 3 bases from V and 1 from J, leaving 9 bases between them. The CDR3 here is CSVEYLENTEAFF. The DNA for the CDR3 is TGCAGCGTTGAGTACTTGGAGAACACTGAAGCTTTCTTT.

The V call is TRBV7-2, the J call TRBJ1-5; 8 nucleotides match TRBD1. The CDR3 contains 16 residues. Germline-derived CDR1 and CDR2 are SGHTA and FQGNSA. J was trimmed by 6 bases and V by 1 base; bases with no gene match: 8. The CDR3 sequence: CASSLVAQGVVQPQHF. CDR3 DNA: TGTGCCAGCAGCTTAGTCGCACAGGGGGTGGTTCAGCCCCAGCATTTT.

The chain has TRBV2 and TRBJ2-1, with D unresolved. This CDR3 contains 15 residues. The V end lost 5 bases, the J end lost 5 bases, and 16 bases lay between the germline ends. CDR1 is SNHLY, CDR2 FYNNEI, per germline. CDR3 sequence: CASSFVRVPNNEQFF. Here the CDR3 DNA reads TGTGCCAGCAGTTTCGTCCGGGTCCCTAACAATGAGCAGTTCTTC.

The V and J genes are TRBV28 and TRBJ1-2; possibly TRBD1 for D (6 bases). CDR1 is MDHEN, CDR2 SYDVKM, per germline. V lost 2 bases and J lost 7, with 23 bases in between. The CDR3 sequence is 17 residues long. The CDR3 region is CASSLKGRGWAGIGYTF. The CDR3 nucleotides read TGTGCCAGCAGTTTAAAGGGTAGGGGGTGGGCCGGCATTGGCTACACCTTC.

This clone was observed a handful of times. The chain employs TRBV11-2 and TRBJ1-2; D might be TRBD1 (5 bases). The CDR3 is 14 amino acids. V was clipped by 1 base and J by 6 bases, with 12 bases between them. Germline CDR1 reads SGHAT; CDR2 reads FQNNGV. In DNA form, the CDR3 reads TGTGCCAGCAGCTTAGTCAGATCAGGGAATGGCTACACCTTC. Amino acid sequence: CASSLVRSGNGYTF.

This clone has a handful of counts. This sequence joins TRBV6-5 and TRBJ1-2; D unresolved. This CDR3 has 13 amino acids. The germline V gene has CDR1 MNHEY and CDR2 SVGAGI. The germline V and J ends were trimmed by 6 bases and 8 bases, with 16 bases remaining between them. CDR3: CASSAETDRGYTF. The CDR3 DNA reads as TGTGCCAGCAGCGCGGAAACCGATCGGGGCTACACCTTC.

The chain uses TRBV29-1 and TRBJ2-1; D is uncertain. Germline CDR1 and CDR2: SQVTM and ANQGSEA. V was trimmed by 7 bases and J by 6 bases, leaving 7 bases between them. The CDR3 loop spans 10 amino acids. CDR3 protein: CSGASNEQFF. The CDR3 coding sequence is TGCAGCGGGGCTAGCAATGAGCAGTTCTTC.

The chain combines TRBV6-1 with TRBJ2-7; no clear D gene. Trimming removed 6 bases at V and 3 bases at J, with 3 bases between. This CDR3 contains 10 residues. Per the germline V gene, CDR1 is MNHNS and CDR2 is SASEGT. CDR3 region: CASSYYEQYF. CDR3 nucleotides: TGTGCCAGCAGCTACTACGAGCAGTACTTC.

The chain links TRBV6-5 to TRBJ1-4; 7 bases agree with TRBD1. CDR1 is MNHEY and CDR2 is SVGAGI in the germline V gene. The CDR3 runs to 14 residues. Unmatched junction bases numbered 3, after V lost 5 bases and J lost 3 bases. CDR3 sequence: CASSPGTANEKLFF. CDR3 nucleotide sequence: TGTGCCAGCAGTCCCGGGACAGCTAATGAAAAACTGTTTTTT.

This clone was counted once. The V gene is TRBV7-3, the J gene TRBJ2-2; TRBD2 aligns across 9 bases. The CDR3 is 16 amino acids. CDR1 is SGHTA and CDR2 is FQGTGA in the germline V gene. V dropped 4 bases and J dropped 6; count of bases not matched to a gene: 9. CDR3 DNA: TGTGCCAGCAGCTCAGGGGGTAGCGGGAGCCCCGGGGAGCTGTTTTTT. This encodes CASSSGGSGSPGELFF.

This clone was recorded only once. The CDR3 DNA is TGTGCCACCAGCAGAGATCCCCCCGGGACAATGAACACTGAAGCTTTCTTT. It codes for CATSRDPPGTMNTEAFF. The chain employs TRBV15 and TRBJ1-1, with a weak D call TRBD1 (6 bases). This CDR3 comprises 17 residues. With 0 bases removed from V and 0 bases from J, the gap between germline ends came to 14 bases. CDR1 LNHNV and CDR2 YYDKDF come from the germline V gene (reference sequence).